This entry features one T cell receptor (beta chain) sequence. Its antigen is currently not known. It has no much larger one-base neighbor in the sample; base qualities were not kept. For every enrolled patient, mismatch repair deficiency was confirmed by either polymerase chain reaction or immunohistochemistry. TCR sequencing was carried out for a few patients who responded to pembrolizumab therapy. Pembrolizumab PD-1 blockade was prospectively tested in advanced mismatch repair-deficient cancers, regardless of tissue of origin, in the phase II trial. Peripheral blood T cell samples were collected serially, before PD-1 blockade began and at several time points afterward. The timing of each blood sample was reported as weeks after the first dose of pembrolizumab. Libraries were built with the immunoSEQ multiplex PCR assay. Imported from immuneACCESS, the table was reduced by TCRdb to in-frame sequences with V and J called. These copies leave out some clones; in studies compared against another copy, an unresolved V gene accounts for under half, and the cause of the remainder is not known. Across this sample there are around 120,000 clones, with almost 90% seen only once. The ten largest clonotypes hold approximately 12% of the sample.

This sample was taken from a study of PD-1 blockade in mismatch repair-deficient tumors (TCRdb year 2017). Context from the whole study: Between late 2013 and 2016, fewer than 90 consecutive patients with around twelve mismatch repair-deficient cancer types, all previously treated and progressing, were enrolled in the trial. Tumor-associated T cell clones were tracked in the peripheral blood of patients responding to PD-1 blockade by deep sequencing of TCR CDR3 regions.

Unmatched junction bases come to 6, with V trimmed by 5 bases and J by 8 bases. The CDR1 and CDR2 encoded by the germline V gene are MNHEY and SVGAGI. The CDR3 spans 13 residues, from the cysteine through the phenylalanine. CDR3 DNA is the only sequence kept; it has 39 bases, read in frame from the first base. What the authors observed across the whole study: After pembrolizumab, tumor-resident clones, which were often undetectable in blood before treatment, expanded rapidly and then contracted, generally ahead of radiologic responses.

The rearrangement joined TRBV6-5 to TRBJ2-7; 10 middle bases align to TRBD2. Source: peripheral blood, taken about 17 months after starting pembrolizumab. This clonotype was sampled from an adult with mismatch repair-deficient cancer. The DNA sequence is TGTGCCAGCAGTAGGCCTAGCGGGAGTAAGCAGTACTTC. This translates into CASSRPSGSKQYF.